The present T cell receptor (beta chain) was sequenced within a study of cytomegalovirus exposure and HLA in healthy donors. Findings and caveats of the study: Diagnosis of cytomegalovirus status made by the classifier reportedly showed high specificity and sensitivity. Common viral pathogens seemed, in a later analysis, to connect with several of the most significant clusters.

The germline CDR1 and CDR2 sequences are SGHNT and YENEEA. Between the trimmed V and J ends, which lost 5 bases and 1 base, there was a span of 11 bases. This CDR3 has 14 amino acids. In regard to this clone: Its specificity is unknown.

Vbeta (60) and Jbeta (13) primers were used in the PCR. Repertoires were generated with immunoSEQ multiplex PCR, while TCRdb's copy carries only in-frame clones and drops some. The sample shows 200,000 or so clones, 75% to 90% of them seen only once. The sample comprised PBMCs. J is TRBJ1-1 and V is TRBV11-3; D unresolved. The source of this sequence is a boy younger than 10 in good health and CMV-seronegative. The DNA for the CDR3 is TGTGCCAGCAGCCACATACGGGGGAACACTGAAGCTTTCTTT. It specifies CASSHIRGNTEAFF.